This T cell receptor (beta chain) comes out of a study of CD8 T cells in ankylosing spondylitis. This clonotype showed up many times. No antigen is known for it. Study-level results: Reactive arthritis synovial fluid and blood were previously reported to contain some motif variants.

As the method for making TCR beta libraries, quantitative 5'-RACE with molecular barcodes was used. TCRdb re-derived calls from the 5' RACE reads in MiXCR, one entry per CDR3 protein. The table includes 240,000 or so distinct CDR3 sequences, approximately 12% detected once. The sequencing sample was made of blood, either unsorted or a sorted T cell fraction (not recorded which). This clonotype was sampled from a male donor with ankylosing spondylitis or in good health (not recorded which).

The CDR3 reads CSAPLIGRTISGANVLTF. CDR3 DNA sequence: TGCAGTGCGCCCTTAATCGGACGAACGATCTCTGGGGCCAACGTCCTGACTTTC. The gene calls are TRBV20-1 and TRBJ2-6; D not resolved. Deletions cut 6 bases from V and 0 bases from J, with 21 bases between. Germline V gene sequence: CDR1 DFQATT, CDR2 SNEGSKA (reference sequence). The CDR3 is 18 residues long.